The 8 T cell receptor beta chains listed next were all sequenced from one sample in a study of blood T cell repertoires in COVID-19. This table comes from immunoSEQ multiplex PCR, and its TCRdb copy is limited to in-frame clones, with some not included. This table holds approximately 210,000 clones, more than 75% found once. Material for sequencing was PBMCs or T cells enriched from blood (not recorded which). These receptors originate from a woman in her fifties or sixties with acute COVID-19.

V is TRBV18 and J is TRBJ1-1; possible D gene TRBD1, 5 bases. The germline gives CDR1 KGHSH, CDR2 LQKENI. The CDR3 is made up of 15 amino acids. Trimming stripped 4 bases from V and 2 bases from J, with 14 bases between. The DNA for the CDR3 is TGTGCCAGCTCACAAGGGCAGGGTTCAAACACTGAAGCTTTCTTT. The encoded protein is CASSQGQGSNTEAFF.

A few counts support this clone. The rearrangement links TRBV7-2 to TRBJ2-1; 10 positions agree with TRBD2. Germline-derived CDR1 and CDR2 are SGHTA and FQGNSA. The CDR3 is made up of 14 amino acids. V lost 5 bases to trimming and J lost 8 bases; unmatched junction nucleotides: 6. As DNA, the CDR3 is TGTGCCAGCAGCCCAAGCGGGGGGGCCCATGAGCAGTTCTTC. It yields the protein CASSPSGGAHEQFF.

This chain joins TRBV7-2 and TRBJ2-3, with a possible D match to TRBD2 (6 bases). The V end was cut by 1 base, the J end by 2 bases, with 10 bases between. Germline assignment: CDR1 SGHTA and CDR2 FQGNSA. The CDR3 has 15 residues. CDR3: CASSLEGLYTDTQYF. CDR3 bases: TGTGCCAGCAGCTTAGAGGGACTGTACACAGATACGCAGTATTTT.

This chain links TRBV9 with TRBJ2-1; 11 bases match TRBD2. From germline, CDR1 is SGDLS and CDR2 YYNGEE. This CDR3 spans 16 amino acids. The junction had 6 bases not matched to a gene; V was cut back by 3 bases and J by 4 bases. CDR3: CASSGTGTSGYNEQFF. CDR3 nucleotides: TGTGCCAGCAGCGGAACCGGGACTAGCGGATACAATGAGCAGTTCTTC.

The chain links TRBV18 to TRBJ1-6; D is possibly TRBD1 (6 bases). V lost 0 bases and J 7 bases, leaving 10 bases between the germline ends. The CDR3 runs to 15 residues. Per germline, CDR1 KGHSH and CDR2 LQKENI. CDR3 amino acids: CASSPPSQGNSPLHF. The CDR3 region has the DNA TGTGCCAGCTCACCACCGAGCCAGGGGAATTCACCCCTCCACTTT.

The count of this clone is one. The chain links TRBV4-2 to TRBJ1-4; 8 nucleotides line up with TRBD1. The CDR3 totals 16 residues. Germline values: CDR1 LGHNA, CDR2 YNFKEQ. With V trimmed by 3 bases and J by 7 bases, 10 bases remained unmatched. The DNA for the CDR3 is TGTGCCAGCAGCCAGGTCGGACAGGGCAATAGTGAAAAACTGTTTTTT. Protein sequence: CASSQVGQGNSEKLFF.

The J gene is TRBJ1-4, the V gene TRBV19; TRBD1 matches at 9 bases. The trim removed 6 bases at V and 4 bases at J, leaving 6 bases unmatched. The CDR3 is 15 amino acids. CDR1 and CDR2 from the germline V gene are LNHDA and SQIVND (reference sequence). CDR3 in amino acids: CASSPQGALNEKLFF. The CDR3 coding sequence is TGTGCCAGTAGCCCACAGGGGGCCCTTAATGAAAAACTGTTTTTT.

The chain couples TRBV7-8 to TRBJ2-3, with 16 nucleotides matching TRBD2. The trim removed 5 bases at V and 2 bases at J, leaving 7 bases unmatched. Germline V CDR1 and CDR2: SGHVS, FQNEAQ. CDR3 length: 18 amino acids. Here the CDR3 reads CASSRGTSGGVFTDTQYF. The CDR3 DNA reads as TGTGCCAGCAGCCGAGGGACTAGCGGGGGGGTATTCACAGATACGCAGTATTTT.